These 26 T cell receptor beta chains share one sample of origin, sequenced in a study of T cells after yellow fever vaccination. TCRdb reprocessed the 5' RACE reads with MiXCR, giving one entry per CDR3 protein. The top ten hold 13% to 15% of the sample, which has 450,000 to 550,000 distinct CDR3 sequences, approximately 21% seen once. Here the sequenced sample was PBMCs, taken 15 days after the yellow fever booster vaccination. The receptor set was obtained from a man aged 25-45 years who received the YFV17D yellow fever vaccine.

The chain recombines TRBV20-1 with TRBJ2-5; D unresolved. Germline CDR1 and CDR2: DFQATT and SNEGSKA (reference sequence). The CDR3 is made up of 12 amino acids. Trimming shortened V by 5 bases and J by 4 bases, and 11 bases separated the two germline ends. The CDR3, as DNA: TGCAGTGCTGGGCCCCGTGGAGAGACCCAGTACTTC. It specifies CSAGPRGETQYF.

The CDR3 coding sequence is TGTGCCAGCAGTTTCGGCGGGGCTGCGGAGCAGTTCTTC. Protein sequence: CASSFGGAAEQFF. The J gene is TRBJ2-1, the V gene TRBV12-3 or TRBV12-4; possibly TRBD2 for D (6 bases). The CDR3 has 13 amino acids. V lost 3 bases, J lost 10 bases, and 13 bases lay in between.

This chain uses TRBV20-1 with TRBJ1-5; D may be TRBD1 (6 bases). Germline CDR1 is DFQATT and CDR2 is SNEGSKA (reference sequence). Trimming took off 6 bases at V and 13 bases at J, with 13 bases between the two ends. The CDR3 has 10 amino acids. This CDR3 reads CSALDSEQHF. The CDR3, as DNA: TGCAGTGCCCTGGACAGTGAACAGCATTTT.

The chain uses TRBV28 and TRBJ2-1; D not certain. Per the germline V gene, CDR1 is MDHEN and CDR2 is SYDVKM. The length of the CDR3 is 12 residues. The V end was cut by 4 bases, the J end by 8 bases, with 9 bases between. For the CDR3, the DNA is TGTGCCAGCAGTTATCAACCAGATGAGCAGTTCTTC. It encodes CASSYQPDEQFF.

This chain links TRBV18 with TRBJ1-1; 12 bases match TRBD1. Germline CDR1 KGHSH, CDR2 LQKENI. The CDR3 is 15 residues long. The junction had 7 bases not matched to a gene; V was cut back by 6 bases and J by 5 bases. The CDR3 loop reads CASSPGQGASTEAFF. The CDR3, as DNA: TGTGCCAGCTCTCCGGGACAGGGGGCTTCGACTGAAGCTTTCTTT.

The J gene is TRBJ2-2, the V gene TRBV2; TRBD2 might be the D (5 bases). CDR1 SNHLY and CDR2 FYNNEI come from the germline V gene. This CDR3 region has 16 residues. Deletions cut 3 bases from V and 4 bases from J, with 15 bases between. The CDR3 nucleotides are TGTGCCAGCAGTGATGCGGTCCGGCGGGCCACCGGGGAGCTGTTTTTT. Amino acids: CASSDAVRRATGELFF.

The chain links TRBV9 to TRBJ2-2; D may correspond to TRBD1 or TRBD2 (7 bases each). V was cut by 3 bases and J by 6 bases, with 21 bases left in between. Germline V gene sequence: CDR1 SGDLS, CDR2 YYNGEE. This CDR3 is 17 amino acids long. This chain's CDR3 is CASSGRGGGTVAGELFF. The CDR3 bases are TGTGCCAGCAGCGGCAGGGGGGGCGGAACAGTAGCCGGGGAGCTGTTTTTT.

This clonotype has just a few counts. The rearrangement uses TRBV5-1 and TRBJ2-1; no definite D call. This CDR3 has 14 amino acids. Germline V CDR1 and CDR2: SGHRS, YFSETQ. V was trimmed by 0 bases and J by 4 bases, leaving 8 bases between them. The DNA of the CDR3 is TGCGCCAGCAGCTTGGCGCAGATTTACAATGAGCAGTTCTTC. Its translation: CASSLAQIYNEQFF.

CDR3: CASSQDQGVLVGNTIYF. In nucleotides, the CDR3 is TGCGCCAGCAGCCAAGATCAGGGGGTTTTGGTTGGAAACACCATATATTTT. The chain joins TRBV4-3 to TRBJ1-3; 7 bases agree with TRBD1. Germline loops: CDR1 LGHNA, CDR2 YSLEER. This CDR3 is 17 amino acids long. Trimming cost V 0 bases and J 3 bases; bases outside gene matches: 8.

The chain is built from TRBV5-1 and TRBJ2-7; TRBD2 might be the D (6 bases). V was pared by 4 bases and J by 5 bases, with 16 bases between. This CDR3 region has 14 residues. From germline, CDR1 is SGHRS and CDR2 YFSETQ. Written as DNA, the CDR3 is TGCGCCAGCAGCACCGTGGGCGGGGCAGACGAGCAGTACTTC. Residues: CASSTVGGADEQYF.

The chain employs TRBV6-5 and TRBJ2-7; D is ambiguous. CDR1 is MNHEY, CDR2 SVGAGI, per germline. The CDR3 has 14 amino acids. Trimming took off 0 bases at V and 0 bases at J, with 6 bases between the two ends. The CDR3 bases are TGTGCCAGCAGTTACTCCTTGAGCTCCTACGAGCAGTACTTC. The encoded protein is CASSYSLSSYEQYF.

As regards this clonotype: The junction differs from germline at one of its ends, possibly a read error. The chain uses TRBV25-1 and TRBJ1-1; D unresolved. The CDR3 spans 13 residues. The germline CDR1 and CDR2 sequences are MGHDK and SYGVNS. The CDR3 region has the DNA TGTGCCAGCAGTAGCGAGAAGAACACTGAAACTTTCTTT. Translation gives CASSSEKNTETFF.

The chain couples TRBV10-3 to TRBJ2-4, with 15 bases matching TRBD2. The V segment lost 4 bases and the J segment 1 base; nucleotides outside the gene matches: 11. Germline V gene lookup returns CDR1 ENHRY and CDR2 SYGVKD. The CDR3 extends over 20 amino acids. The chain's CDR3 is CAISGPPGLAGGEAKNIQYF. For the CDR3, the DNA is TGTGCCATCAGTGGGCCCCCGGGACTAGCGGGAGGTGAGGCCAAAAACATTCAGTACTTC.

The chain links TRBV4-3 to TRBJ1-4; TRBD1 aligns across 7 bases. The germline CDR1 and CDR2 sequences are LGHNA and YSLEER. This CDR3 contains 14 residues. After removal of 4 bases from V and 5 bases from J, the junction contained 4 bases not matched to a gene. The CDR3 nucleotides read TGCGCCAGCAGCCCGGGACAGCGGAATGAAAAACTGTTTTTT. Residues: CASSPGQRNEKLFF.

This clonotype has a handful of counts. This chain joins TRBV29-1 and TRBJ2-2; no definite D call. V was trimmed by 7 bases and J by 1 base, leaving 10 bases between them. The CDR3 loop spans 13 amino acids. Per germline, CDR1 SQVTM and CDR2 ANQGSEA. The CDR3, as DNA: TGCAGCGGGATGAGACAGAACACCGGGGAGCTGTTTTTT. Its protein is CSGMRQNTGELFF.

This clonotype came up a few times. The chain is built from TRBV21-1 and TRBJ2-7; the table assigns TRBD2, which was not confirmed against the DNA. TRBV21-1 is noted as a pseudogene. The CDR3 contains 18 residues. The CDR3 region has the DNA TGTGCCAGCAGCAAAGTGGGACTAGCGGGAGGGCCTAGGAACGAGCAGTACTTC. Its translation is CASSKVGLAGGPRNEQYF.

This chain joins TRBV25-1 and TRBJ2-3, with TRBD2 identical over 9 bases. In germline, CDR1 is MGHDK, CDR2 SYGVNS. CDR3 size: 15 residues. After removal of 4 bases from V and 3 bases from J, the junction contained 5 bases not matched to a gene. CDR3 DNA sequence: TGTGCCAGCAGTGGGGTTAGCGGGAGAACAGATACGCAGTATTTT. Encoded protein: CASSGVSGRTDTQYF.

The genes are TRBV7-8 and TRBJ2-7; possibly TRBD2 for D (6 bases). Trimming stripped 2 bases from V and 4 bases from J, with 15 bases between. From germline, CDR1 is SGHVS and CDR2 FQNEAQ. The CDR3 length is 15 residues. In DNA, the CDR3 is TGTGCCAGCAGCTTATCGGGGGAGAGGTCATACGAGCAGTACTTC. It yields the protein CASSLSGERSYEQYF.

This clonotype showed up just a few times. The rearrangement uses TRBV5-8 and TRBJ2-5; TRBD2 agrees at 8 bases. CDR1 is SGHTS and CDR2 is YDEGEE in the germline V gene. Trimming took 2 bases from V and 1 from J; bases not matched to a gene: 7. The CDR3 totals 16 residues. CDR3 coding DNA: TGTGCCAGCAGCTTCGGAGCGGGAGATTCCCAAGAGACCCAGTACTTC. This translates into CASSFGAGDSQETQYF.

This clonotype was picked up a small number of times. This chain joins TRBV29-1 and TRBJ2-3; tentatively, D is TRBD2 (6 bases). Germline CDR1 reads SQVTM; CDR2 reads ANQGSEA. The V end lost 6 bases, the J end lost 3 bases, and 13 bases lay between the germline ends. The CDR3 extends over 13 amino acids. The CDR3 bases are TGCAGCGTGGTCCCGGGACTGACAGATACGCAGTATTTT. It translates to CSVVPGLTDTQYF.

The chain joins TRBV27 to TRBJ2-7; D is perhaps TRBD1 (6 bases). This CDR3 contains 14 residues. Germline V gene data show CDR1 as MNHEY and CDR2 as SMNVEV (reference sequence). With 4 bases removed from V and 4 bases from J, the gap between germline ends came to 14 bases. CDR3 coding DNA: TGTGCCAGCAGTTCATCCGACAGGCCGTACGAGCAGTACTTC. Translated, it gives CASSSSDRPYEQYF.

This clonotype was seen more than once but under ten times. The chain combines TRBV28 with TRBJ2-1; no clear D gene. Germline CDR1 is MDHEN and CDR2 is SYDVKM. The CDR3 covers 13 residues. V was cut by 4 bases and J by 13 bases, with 17 bases left in between. CDR3 DNA sequence: TGTGCCAGCAGTTCGCTGACCTCGGCCCGTCAGTTCTTC. Its translation: CASSSLTSARQFF.

This chain connects TRBV18 to TRBJ2-2; tentatively, D is TRBD1 or TRBD2 (5 bases each). This CDR3 has 15 residues. Between the trimmed V and J ends, which lost 4 bases and 0 bases, there was a span of 9 bases. Germline V lookup: CDR1 KGHSH, CDR2 LQKENI. This chain's CDR3 is CASSQGTANTGELFF. Written as DNA, the CDR3 is TGTGCCAGCTCACAGGGGACGGCGAACACCGGGGAGCTGTTTTTT.

This clonotype was detected only a few times. The J gene is TRBJ2-7, the V gene TRBV29-1, with TRBD1 matching 8 bases. The germline gives CDR1 SQVTM, CDR2 ANQGSEA. V was pared by 7 bases and J by 0 bases, with 5 bases of the junction left unmatched. The CDR3 is 13 residues long. CDR3: CSAGQGGSYEQYF. The CDR3 DNA is TGCAGCGCCGGACAGGGAGGCTCCTACGAGCAGTACTTC.

A few counts support this clonotype. This chain uses TRBV27 with TRBJ2-3, with 8 bases identical to TRBD2. V lost 7 bases, J lost 6 bases, and 6 bases stayed unmatched. This CDR3 region has 13 residues. Germline CDR1 reads MNHEY; CDR2 reads SMNVEV (reference sequence). The CDR3 DNA sequence: TGTGCCAGCAACCGGGAGGGCTGGGATACGCAGTATTTT. Translation: CASNREGWDTQYF.

The rearrangement joins TRBV28 to TRBJ1-1; TRBD1 is a possible D gene (5 bases). Trimming left V 4 bases short and J 0 bases short, with 15 bases between. Germline V gene sequence: CDR1 MDHEN, CDR2 SYDVKM. There are 16 residues in the CDR3. Here the CDR3 reads CASSSSGTVMNTEAFF. The CDR3 DNA is TGTGCCAGCAGTTCCTCCGGGACGGTCATGAACACTGAAGCTTTCTTT. The variable domain in full, completed from reference TRBV28 and TRBJ1-1, reads DVKVTQSSRYLVKRTGEKVFLECVQDMDHENMFWYRQDPGLGLRLIYFSYDVKMKEKGDIPEGYSVSREKKERFSLILESASTNQTSMYLCASSSSGTVMNTEAFFGQGTRLTVV.